This T cell receptor beta chain was recorded in a study of OX40 agonist ivuxolimab in advanced cancers. Germline CDR1 and CDR2: LNHDA and SQIVND (reference sequence). V was trimmed by 9 bases and J by 6 bases, leaving 11 bases between them. This CDR3 has 11 amino acids. The assay was immunoSEQ multiplex PCR, and TCRdb's table has in-frame clones only and misses some. The sample includes some 49,000 clones, 60% to 80% of them seen just once. The receptor was derived from an adult with an advanced solid tumor such as melanoma, head and neck, liver or kidney cancer. This sequence joins TRBV19 and TRBJ1-1; D remains ambiguous. The material sequenced was CD4+ or CD8+ T cells sorted from blood, taken in a trial of the OX40 agonist ivuxolimab. CDR3 in amino acids: CASGWSAEAFF. The CDR3 DNA reads TGTGCCAGCGGGTGGAGTGCTGAAGCTTTCTTT.